This is a list of T cell receptor beta chains from one sample in a study of T-cell memory formation after mild COVID-19. TCRdb used MiXCR to reprocess the 5' RACE reads, holding one entry per CDR3 protein. The table has around 420,000 distinct CDR3 sequences, 20% to 25% seen once. Sequenced input: PBMCs or a T cell subset sorted from them (not recorded which). Every receptor here comes from an adult woman who had mild COVID-19 (a few samples of this study predate the infection). Cell type and time point are not known. Both conserved end residues are part of each CDR3. The D gene is left open where the match is weak. Clone size is given for some rows only: seen once, a few or many times, or a class if the clone is expanded.

CDR3 length	V gene	J gene	D gene	clone size	CDR3 protein	CDR3 DNA
14	TRBV14	TRBJ1-1	.	few	CASSRDLGVAEAFF	TGTGCCAGCAGCCGGGACCTCGGGGTAGCTGAAGCTTTCTTT
16	TRBV5-5	TRBJ1-1	TRBD1	once	CASSRDRNPWNTEAFF	TGTGCCAGCAGCCGGGACAGGAACCCCTGGAACACTGAAGCTTTCTTT
13	TRBV5-1	TRBJ2-1	.	many	CASSLDLRNEQFF	TGCGCCAGCAGCTTGGATCTCAGGAATGAGCAGTTCTTC
14	TRBV30	TRBJ2-7	TRBD1	.	CAWSPGQGFNEQYF	TGTGCCTGGAGTCCGGGACAGGGTTTCAACGAGCAGTACTTC
17	TRBV7-8	TRBJ1-1	.	.	CASSLERISAMNTEAFF	TGTGCCAGCAGCTTAGAACGGATAAGCGCTATGAACACTGAAGCTTTCTTT
14	TRBV20-1	TRBJ1-2	TRBD1	many	CSASKDRGPDGYTF	TGCAGTGCTAGCAAGGACAGGGGCCCGGATGGCTACACCTTC
12	TRBV30	TRBJ2-7	.	.	CAGDTNNYEQYF	TGTGCCGGGGACACGAACAACTACGAGCAGTACTTC
14	TRBV20-1	TRBJ1-3	.	.	CSARDDRTGNTIYF	TGCAGTGCTAGAGATGACCGGACAGGAAACACCATATATTTT
15	TRBV4-3	TRBJ1-2	.	.	CASSQDRGANYGYTF	TGCGCCAGCAGCCAAGACAGGGGTGCGAACTATGGCTACACCTTC
15	TRBV7-9	TRBJ1-2	.	.	CASSLPRTASYGYTF	TGTGCCAGCAGCTTACCGCGGACGGCTTCCTATGGCTACACCTTC
18	TRBV7-3	TRBJ2-3	TRBD2	few	CASSPKTSGGAPTDTQYF	TGTGCCAGCAGCCCCAAGACTAGCGGGGGGGCCCCCACAGATACGCAGTATTTT
15	TRBV15	TRBJ2-1	.	few	CATSREAGGGNEQFF	TGTGCCACCAGCAGGGAGGCCGGGGGTGGCAATGAGCAGTTCTTC
13	TRBV25-1	TRBJ1-1	TRBD1	.	CASSERTGRGAFF	TGTGCCAGCAGTGAGCGGACAGGGCGGGGAGCTTTCTTT
11	TRBV2	TRBJ2-3	.	many	CASSVTDTQYF	TGTGCCAGCAGCGTCACAGATACGCAGTATTTT
18	TRBV7-9	TRBJ2-5	.	few	CASSLAMQPRGTQETQYF	TGTGCCAGCAGCTTAGCTATGCAGCCCCGGGGGACCCAAGAGACCCAGTACTTC
13	TRBV29-1	TRBJ1-4	.	.	CSVESREGEKLFF	TGCAGCGTTGAGTCCAGGGAAGGTGAAAAACTGTTTTTT
14	TRBV3-1	TRBJ2-5	.	many	CASSPRDYQETQYF	TGTGCCAGCAGCCCCCGGGACTACCAAGAGACCCAGTACTTC
17	TRBV11-3	TRBJ2-6	TRBD2	few	CASRLAGLVSGANVLTF	TGTGCCTCGAGACTAGCGGGATTGGTTTCTGGGGCCAACGTCCTGACTTTC
15	TRBV18	TRBJ2-1	.	.	CASSRSGSEPNEQFF	TGTGCCAGCTCACGGTCGGGATCAGAGCCCAATGAGCAGTTCTTC
14	TRBV5-5	TRBJ1-4	.	.	CASSLSGTREKLFF	TGTGCCAGCAGCTTATCAGGGACACGTGAAAAACTGTTTTTT
14	TRBV10-3	TRBJ2-2	TRBD2	.	CALNPGTSTGELFF	TGTGCCCTCAACCCCGGGACTAGCACCGGGGAGCTGTTTTTT
15	TRBV20-1	TRBJ2-3	TRBD2	few	CSAGGLAGHTDTQYF	TGCAGTGCTGGAGGCCTAGCGGGGCACACAGATACGCAGTATTTT
16	TRBV20-1	TRBJ2-2	TRBD2	few	CSARTSGGPYTGELFF	TGCAGTGCTCGTACTAGCGGGGGGCCCTACACCGGGGAGCTGTTTTTT
16	TRBV3-1	TRBJ1-1	.	.	CASSQDLANTNTEAFF	TGTGCCAGCAGCCAAGATCTCGCGAACACGAACACTGAAGCTTTCTTT
14	TRBV6-2/TRBV6-3	TRBJ1-2	.	.	CASSYRQTLYGYTF	TGTGCCAGCAGTTACAGACAGACACTTTATGGCTACACCTTC
14	TRBV11-3	TRBJ2-3	.	once	CASSLEDLQHTQYF	TGTGCCAGCAGCTTAGAAGACCTGCAGCATACGCAGTATTTT
14	TRBV7-9	TRBJ2-5	TRBD2	few	CASSILAGQETQYF	TGTGCCAGCAGCATATTAGCGGGACAAGAGACCCAGTACTTC
13	TRBV30	TRBJ2-7	.	.	CAWSSGDSYEQYF	TGTGCCTGGAGCTCAGGGGACTCCTACGAGCAGTACTTC
15	TRBV19	TRBJ2-2	TRBD2	.	CASRRLAGAAGELFF	TGTGCCAGTAGGCGACTAGCGGGAGCCGCTGGGGAGCTGTTTTTT